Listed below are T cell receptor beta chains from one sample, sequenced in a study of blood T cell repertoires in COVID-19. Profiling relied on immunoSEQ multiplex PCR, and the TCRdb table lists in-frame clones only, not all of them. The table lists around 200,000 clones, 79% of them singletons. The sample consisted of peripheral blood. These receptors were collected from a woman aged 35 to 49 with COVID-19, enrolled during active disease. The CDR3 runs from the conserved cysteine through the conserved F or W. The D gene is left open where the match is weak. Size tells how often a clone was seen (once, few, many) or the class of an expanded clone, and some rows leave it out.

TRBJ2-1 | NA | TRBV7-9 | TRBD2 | CASSLGLAGDYEQFF | TGTGCCAGCAGCTTAGGACTAGCGGGAGACTATGAGCAGTTCTTC
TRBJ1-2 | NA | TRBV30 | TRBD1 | CAWSAGTGPFGYTF | TGTGCCTGGAGTGCCGGGACAGGGCCCTTCGGCTACACCTTC
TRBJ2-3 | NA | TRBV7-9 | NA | CATERAGSTDTQYF | TGTGCCACTGAGCGGGCAGGGAGCACAGATACGCAGTATTTT
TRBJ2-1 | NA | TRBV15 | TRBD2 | CATSESSGIANEQFF | TGTGCCACCAGCGAAAGTAGCGGGATCGCCAATGAGCAGTTCTTC
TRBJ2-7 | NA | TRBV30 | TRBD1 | CAWSYGTGGQQYF | TGTGCCTGGAGTTACGGGACAGGGGGACAGCAGTACTTC
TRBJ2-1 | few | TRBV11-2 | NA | CASSLVSSVSGEQFF | TGTGCCAGCAGCTTAGTTTCGAGTGTTTCTGGTGAGCAGTTCTTC
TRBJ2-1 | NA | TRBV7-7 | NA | CASSLEVRGSSYNEQFF | TGTGCCAGCAGCTTAGAGGTCAGAGGAAGCTCCTACAATGAGCAGTTCTTC
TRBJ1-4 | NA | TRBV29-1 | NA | CSRLRAGRHEKLFF | TGCAGCCGCCTCAGGGCAGGGCGACATGAAAAACTGTTTTTT
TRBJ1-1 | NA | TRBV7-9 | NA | CASSSFAGHHTEAFF | TGTGCCAGCAGCTCCTTCGCCGGACATCACACTGAAGCTTTCTTT
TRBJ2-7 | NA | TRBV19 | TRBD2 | CASTPTSGGAYEQYF | TGTGCCAGTACCCCGACTAGCGGGGGGGCCTACGAGCAGTACTTC
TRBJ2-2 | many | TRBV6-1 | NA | CASSEWGLGELFF | TGTGCCAGCAGTGAATGGGGCCTGGGGGAGCTGTTTTTT
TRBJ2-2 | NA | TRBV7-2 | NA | CASRPGYPPTGELFF | TGTGCCAGCAGACCCGGGTATCCACCTACCGGGGAGCTGTTTTTT
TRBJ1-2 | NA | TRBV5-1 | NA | CASSLPLAGANGYTF | TGCGCCAGCAGCCTCCCGTTAGCAGGGGCGAATGGCTACACCTTC
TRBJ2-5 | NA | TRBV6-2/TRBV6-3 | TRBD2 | CASTPGGGYLQTQYF | TGTGCCAGCACCCCGGGGGGAGGATACTTGCAGACCCAGTACTTC
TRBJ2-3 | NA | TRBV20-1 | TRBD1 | CSASAGTASTDTQYF | TGCAGTGCTAGTGCCGGGACAGCTAGCACAGATACGCAGTATTTT
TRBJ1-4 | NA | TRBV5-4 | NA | CASSMGLRREKLFF | TGTGCCAGCAGCATGGGACTCAGACGTGAAAAACTGTTTTTT
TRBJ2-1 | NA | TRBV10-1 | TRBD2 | CASSLAAYNEQFF | TGCGCCAGCAGTCTAGCGGCCTACAATGAGCAGTTCTTC
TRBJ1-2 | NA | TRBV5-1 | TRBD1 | CASSRDRANYGYTF | TGCGCCAGCAGTCGTGACAGGGCCAACTATGGCTACACCTTC
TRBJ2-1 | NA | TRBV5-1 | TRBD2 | CASSGSGRSYNEQFF | TGCGCCAGCTCCGGTAGCGGGAGATCGTACAATGAGCAGTTCTTC
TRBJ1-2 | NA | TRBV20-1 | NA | CSATDGYTF | TGCAGTGCTACCGATGGCTACACCTTC
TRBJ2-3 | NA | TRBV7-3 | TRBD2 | CASSSGTSADTQYF | TGTGCCAGCAGCTCCGGGACTAGTGCAGATACGCAGTATTTT
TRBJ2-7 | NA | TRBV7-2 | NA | CASSPRLVPAYEQYF | TGTGCCAGCAGCCCGCGACTAGTCCCCGCCTACGAGCAGTACTTC
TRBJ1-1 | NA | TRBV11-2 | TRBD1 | CASSFGQGDTEAFF | TGTGCCAGCAGTTTTGGACAGGGGGACACTGAAGCTTTCTTT
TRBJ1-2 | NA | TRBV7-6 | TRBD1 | CASSLGAGGGYYGYTF | TGTGCCAGCAGCTTAGGGGCAGGGGGAGGATACTATGGCTACACCTTC
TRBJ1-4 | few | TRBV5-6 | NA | CASSPSPATNEKLFF | TGTGCCAGCAGCCCGAGCCCTGCAACTAATGAAAAACTGTTTTTT
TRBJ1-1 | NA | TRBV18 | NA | CASSPGTGLTEAFF | TGTGCCAGCTCACCGGGTACAGGGCTCACTGAAGCTTTCTTT
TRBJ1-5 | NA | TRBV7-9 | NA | CASSSPPDQPQHF | TGTGCCAGCAGCTCACCTCCGGATCAGCCCCAGCATTTT
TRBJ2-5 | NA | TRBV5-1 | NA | CASTLQGGQETQYF | TGCGCCAGCACCCTTCAGGGTGGACAAGAGACCCAGTACTTC
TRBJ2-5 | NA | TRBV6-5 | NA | CASSYPTGETQYF | TGTGCCAGCAGTTACCCGACGGGAGAGACCCAGTACTTC
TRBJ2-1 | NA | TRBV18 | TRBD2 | CASSPGGRRRNEQFF | TGTGCCAGCTCACCGGGCGGGAGAAGAAGGAATGAGCAGTTCTTC
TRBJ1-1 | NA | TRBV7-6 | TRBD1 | CASSGYRDRRLAEAFF | TGTGCCAGCAGCGGATACCGGGACAGAAGATTAGCCGAAGCTTTCTTT
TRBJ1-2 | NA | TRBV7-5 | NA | CVRSLSGGFHGYTF | TGTGTCAGAAGCTTAAGCGGGGGCTTCCATGGCTACACCTTC
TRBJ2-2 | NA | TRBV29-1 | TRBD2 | CSVVGLANTGELFF | TGCAGCGTTGTGGGACTAGCTAACACCGGGGAGCTGTTTTTT
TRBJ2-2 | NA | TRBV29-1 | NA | CSVEGVANTGELFF | TGCAGCGTCGAGGGGGTCGCGAACACCGGGGAGCTGTTTTTT
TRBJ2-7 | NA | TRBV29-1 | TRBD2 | CSVGRGSYEQYF | TGCAGCGTAGGGAGGGGCTCCTACGAGCAGTACTTC
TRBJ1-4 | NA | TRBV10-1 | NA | CASSDPNGGEKLFF | TGCGCCAGCAGTGACCCGAACGGAGGTGAAAAACTGTTTTTT
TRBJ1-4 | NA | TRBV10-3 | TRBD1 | CAISTGGNNEKLFF | TGTGCCATCAGTACAGGGGGGAATAATGAAAAACTGTTTTTT
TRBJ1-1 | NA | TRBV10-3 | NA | CAIMAHGVGRDTEAFF | TGTGCCATCATGGCGCATGGGGTGGGCAGGGACACTGAAGCTTTCTTT
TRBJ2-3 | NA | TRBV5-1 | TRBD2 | CASSLEWTSGFTDTQYF | TGCGCCAGCAGCTTGGAATGGACTAGCGGGTTCACAGATACGCAGTATTTT
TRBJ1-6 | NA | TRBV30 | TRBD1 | CAWSLTGGGFGSPLHF | TGTGCCTGGAGTCTGACAGGGGGCGGATTTGGTTCACCCCTCCACTTT